Below, 25 T cell receptor beta chains from the same sample are listed, as sequenced in a study of CD8 T cells in ankylosing spondylitis. TCRdb re-called the 5' RACE reads through MiXCR, storing one row per CDR3 protein. In the table there are some 350,000 distinct CDR3 sequences, roughly 15% of which are singletons. Sequenced sample: blood, either unsorted or a sorted T cell fraction (not recorded which). The origin of the receptors is a male donor with ankylosing spondylitis or in good health (not recorded which).

This clonotype was seen only a few times. The chain recombines TRBV7-2 with TRBJ2-1; 9 bases match TRBD1. Germline trimming cut 5 bases from V and 0 bases from J; bases unmatched to any gene: 8. This CDR3 is 17 amino acids long. Germline V gene sequence: CDR1 SGHTA, CDR2 FQGNSA. For the CDR3, the DNA is TGTGCCAGCAGCCTACTCCCGGGACAGGGCTCCTACAATGAGCAGTTCTTC. Its translation is CASSLLPGQGSYNEQFF. The full variable domain, its missing parts supplied by reference TRBV7-2 and TRBJ2-1, is GAGVSQSPSNKVTEKGKDVELRCDPISGHTALYWYRQSLGQGLEFLIYFQGNSAPDKSGLPSDRFSAERTGGSVSTLTIQRTQQEDSAVYLCASSLLPGQGSYNEQFFGPGTRLTVL.

The CDR3 DNA sequence: TGTGCCAGCAGTGATGTGGCAGGGAGCACTGAAGCTTTCTTT. Translating gives CASSDVAGSTEAFF. The chain uses TRBV6-1 and TRBJ1-1; a weak D match, TRBD1 (5 bases). V was cut by 3 bases and J by 4 bases, with 12 bases left in between. The CDR3 contains 14 residues. Looked up from germline, CDR1 is MNHNS and CDR2 is SASEGT.

This sequence joins TRBV12-3 or TRBV12-4 and TRBJ1-4; 7 nucleotides line up with TRBD1. This CDR3 has 14 amino acids. V gave up 6 bases and J gave up 0 bases; unmatched junction bases: 1. The CDR3 loop reads CASRGTATNEKLFF. CDR3 nucleotide sequence: TGTGCCAGCAGAGGGACAGCAACTAATGAAAAACTGTTTTTT.

This clonotype was counted between two and nine times. V gene TRBV5-4 combines with J gene TRBJ2-3; 9 positions agree with TRBD2. The germline CDR1 and CDR2 sequences are SGHNT and YYREEE (reference sequence). Unmatched junction bases numbered 11, after V lost 0 bases and J lost 0 bases. CDR3 length: 19 amino acids. CDR3 sequence reads: CASSLGLRAGGLSTDTQYF. The CDR3 region has the DNA TGTGCCAGCAGCTTGGGACTTCGAGCGGGAGGCCTCAGCACAGATACGCAGTATTTT.

This clonotype was found a few times. This chain links TRBV5-1 with TRBJ2-6, with D maybe TRBD1 (6 bases). Looked up from germline, CDR1 is SGHRS and CDR2 is YFSETQ. Deletions cut 1 base from V and 4 bases from J, with 15 bases between. This CDR3 has 17 residues. The CDR3 loop reads CASSLSAGVAGANVLTF. The CDR3 DNA reads as TGCGCCAGCAGCTTGTCTGCAGGGGTTGCGGGGGCCAACGTCCTGACTTTC. Full variable domain (outside the CDR3, taken from reference TRBV5-1 and TRBJ2-6): KAGVTQTPRYLIKTRGQQVTLSCSPISGHRSVSWYQQTPGQGLQFLFEYFSETQRNKGNFPGRFSGRQFSNSRSEMNVSTLELGDSALYLCASSLSAGVAGANVLTFGAGSRLTVL.

This clonotype was seen only a few times. The chain combines TRBV9 with TRBJ2-5; TRBD1 or TRBD2 may be the D gene (5 bases each). Germline loops: CDR1 SGDLS, CDR2 YYNGEE. The CDR3 loop spans 14 amino acids. V was clipped by 4 bases and J by 5 bases, with 15 bases between them. The CDR3 protein is CASSPRGREETQYF. DNA of the CDR3: TGTGCCAGCAGCCCCCGTGGCAGGGAGGAGACCCAGTACTTC.

This clonotype has a handful of counts. The chain couples TRBV29-1 to TRBJ2-7; D possibly corresponds to TRBD2 (5 bases). V was trimmed by 3 bases and J by 6 bases, leaving 15 bases between them. The CDR3 extends over 13 amino acids. Germline-derived CDR1 and CDR2 are SQVTM and ANQGSEA. CDR3 in DNA: TGCAGCGTTGATGTCCCCGGACTGAGCGAGCAGTACTTC. It yields the protein CSVDVPGLSEQYF.

The sample holds a few counts of this clonotype. This chain connects TRBV20-1 to TRBJ2-7; possibly TRBD2 for D (5 bases). The CDR3 is 11 residues long. The V and J ends lost 8 bases and 1 base respectively, with 9 bases between them. From germline, CDR1 is DFQATT and CDR2 SNEGSKA (reference sequence). The CDR3 region has the DNA TGCAGTCCGGGAAATTCCTACGAGCAGTACTTC. Its protein is CSPGNSYEQYF.

The V gene is TRBV7-8, the J gene TRBJ1-4; 10 bases are shared with TRBD1. Germline CDR1 SGHVS, CDR2 FQNEAQ. CDR3 length equals 17 residues. The ends lost 5 bases at V and 1 base at J; junction bases unmatched: 7. CDR3 sequence (DNA): TGTGCCAGCAGCCGGACAGGGGGAATAGGAACTAATGAAAAACTGTTTTTT. It is translated as CASSRTGGIGTNEKLFF.

This clonotype came up a few times. This chain connects TRBV7-2 to TRBJ2-1, with 8 bases identical to TRBD2. Germline V CDR1 and CDR2: SGHTA, FQGNSA. J gave up 6 bases and V 4 bases, and 8 bases lay outside the gene matches. This CDR3 has 15 residues. The CDR3 DNA reads TGTGCCAGCAGCTCACCCGGGGGGGGGCTCAATGAGCAGTTCTTC. As protein: CASSSPGGGLNEQFF.

The gene calls are TRBV15 and TRBJ1-5, with 7 positions matching TRBD1. Germline lookup yields CDR1 LNHNV and CDR2 YYDKDF (reference sequence). The CDR3 contains 12 residues. V shed 5 bases, J shed 5 bases, and the junction held 0 bases outside the gene matches. DNA of the CDR3: TGTGCCACCAGCGGACAGGATCAGCCCCAGCATTTT. The encoded protein is CATSGQDQPQHF.

This clonotype showed up just once. The chain has TRBV24-1 and TRBJ2-5, with TRBD1 matching over 8 bases. Looked up from germline, CDR1 is KGHDR and CDR2 is SFDVKD. This CDR3 is 15 amino acids long. V was pared by 4 bases and J by 5 bases, with 8 bases of the junction left unmatched. The CDR3 protein is CATSEGRGRGETQYF. In DNA, the CDR3 is TGTGCCACCAGTGAAGGCAGGGGGCGCGGTGAGACCCAGTACTTC.

The table lists this clonotype with a few counts. The chain links TRBV5-1 to TRBJ2-2; TRBD2 matches at 10 bases. CDR1 and CDR2 from the germline V gene are SGHRS and YFSETQ. The V gene end was trimmed by 5 bases and the J gene end by 7 bases; junction bases not matched to a gene: 8. The CDR3 consists of 15 residues. The chain's CDR3 is CASRPGTSDGGELFF. CDR3 sequence (DNA): TGCGCCAGCAGACCCGGGACTAGCGACGGCGGGGAGCTGTTTTTT.

This clonotype has more than one count but fewer than ten. The genes are TRBV7-6 and TRBJ2-1; 10 bases fit TRBD2. In germline, CDR1 is SGHVS, CDR2 FNYEAQ. Losses at the gene ends were 4 bases for V and 7 bases for J; bases not matched to a gene: 10. The CDR3 loop spans 16 amino acids. The DNA for the CDR3 is TGTGCCAGCAGCTCCCCCCGGGCTAGCGGGAGAAATGAGCAGTTCTTC. This gives the protein CASSSPRASGRNEQFF.

This clonotype showed up many times. V usage is TRBV5-1 and J usage is TRBJ2-7; unclear D gene. CDR1 is SGHRS, CDR2 YFSETQ, per germline. The V gene lost 0 bases and the J gene lost 4 bases, with 5 bases spanning the gap. This CDR3 spans 12 amino acids. The CDR3 DNA reads TGCGCCAGCAGCTTGGACAGATACGAGCAGTACTTC. Its translation is CASSLDRYEQYF.

This sequence joins TRBV5-1 and TRBJ2-3; the match to TRBD1 covers 8 bases. Germline V gene sequence: CDR1 SGHRS, CDR2 YFSETQ. The CDR3 covers 16 residues. V trimming: 0 bases; J trimming: 5 bases; junction bases outside the gene matches: 8. CDR3 region: CASSLGRAGGEDTQYF. CDR3 bases: TGCGCCAGCAGCTTGGGTAGGGCAGGGGGCGAAGATACGCAGTATTTT.

This clonotype was seen a handful of times. This chain connects TRBV12-3 or TRBV12-4 to TRBJ2-4; 7 nucleotides align to TRBD1. Losses at the gene ends were 3 bases for V and 8 bases for J; bases not matched to a gene: 7. CDR3 length: 14 amino acids. CDR3 protein: CASSLGQGVDIQYF. The CDR3 DNA follows: TGTGCCAGCAGTTTGGGGCAGGGGGTTGACATTCAGTACTTC.

This clonotype has just a few counts. The chain carries TRBV4-2 and TRBJ2-7; 8 nucleotides line up with TRBD2. The junction had 10 bases not matched to a gene; V was cut back by 5 bases and J by 7 bases. The CDR3 is 14 residues long. CDR1 is LGHNA, CDR2 YNFKEQ, per germline. CDR3 amino acids: CASSSPGTSREQYF. Here the CDR3 DNA reads TGTGCCAGCAGCTCCCCCGGGACTAGTAGGGAGCAGTACTTC.

V and J are TRBV7-9 and TRBJ1-6, with D unclear. V lost 8 bases to trimming and J lost 0 bases, with 11 bases between them. Germline CDR1 SEHNR, CDR2 FQNEAQ (reference sequence). The CDR3 contains 15 residues. The CDR3 loop is CASGTPSSYNSPLHF. The CDR3 DNA follows: TGTGCCAGCGGAACCCCCAGCTCCTATAATTCACCCCTCCACTTT.

This clonotype was seen a handful of times. The chain recombines TRBV3-1 with TRBJ1-1; D is ambiguous. This CDR3 has 14 amino acids. Germline V gene lookup returns CDR1 LGHDT and CDR2 YNNKEL (reference sequence). The V gene lost 2 bases and the J gene lost 1 base, with 8 bases spanning the gap. The CDR3 here is CASSQREGNTEAFF. The CDR3 bases are TGTGCCAGCAGCCAACGGGAGGGGAACACTGAAGCTTTCTTT.

This chain joins TRBV20-1 and TRBJ2-1; 11 bases fit TRBD2. Trimming took 5 bases from V and 3 from J; bases not matched to a gene: 3. CDR1 is DFQATT, CDR2 SNEGSKA, per germline (reference sequence). The CDR3 sequence is 14 residues long. For the CDR3, the DNA is TGCAGTGCTCGTACTAGCGGGGGCTACAATGAGCAGTTCTTC. Its protein product is CSARTSGGYNEQFF.

The rearrangement joins TRBV4-2 to TRBJ2-5; 11 positions agree with TRBD2. The CDR3 length is 16 residues. V trimming: 0 bases; J trimming: 5 bases; junction bases outside the gene matches: 5. CDR1 is LGHNA and CDR2 is YNFKEQ in the germline V gene. This CDR3 is CASSQDSSGGHETQYF. The CDR3 DNA follows: TGTGCCAGCAGCCAAGATTCTAGCGGGGGGCACGAGACCCAGTACTTC.

The chain uses TRBV28 and TRBJ2-7; D gene unclear. V was pared by 6 bases and J by 4 bases, with 7 bases between. Germline assignment: CDR1 MDHEN and CDR2 SYDVKM. The CDR3 totals 11 residues. CDR3 DNA: TGTGCCAGCAGGACGAGTTACGAGCAGTACTTC. Translated, it gives CASRTSYEQYF. Full variable domain (remainder filled in from reference TRBV28 and TRBJ2-7): DVKVTQSSRYLVKRTGEKVFLECVQDMDHENMFWYRQDPGLGLRLIYFSYDVKMKEKGDIPEGYSVSREKKERFSLILESASTNQTSMYLCASRTSYEQYFGPGTRLTVT.

There are a few counts of this clonotype. The chain links TRBV5-1 to TRBJ1-2, with a possible D match to TRBD1 (6 bases). The CDR3 loop spans 14 amino acids. Germline CDR1 SGHRS, CDR2 YFSETQ. Trimming left V 4 bases short and J 4 bases short, with 14 bases between. Here the CDR3 reads CASSPEGGIYGYTF. The CDR3 DNA follows: TGCGCCAGCAGCCCCGAGGGGGGGATCTATGGCTACACCTTC.

The chain employs TRBV19 and TRBJ2-7, with D unclear. The V gene's germline CDR1 is LNHDA and CDR2 SQIVND (reference sequence). This CDR3 comprises 12 residues. Trimming left V 7 bases short and J 2 bases short, with 9 bases between. The CDR3 DNA sequence: TGTGCCAGTACTCCGGACGCCTACGAGCAGTACTTC. This gives the protein CASTPDAYEQYF.